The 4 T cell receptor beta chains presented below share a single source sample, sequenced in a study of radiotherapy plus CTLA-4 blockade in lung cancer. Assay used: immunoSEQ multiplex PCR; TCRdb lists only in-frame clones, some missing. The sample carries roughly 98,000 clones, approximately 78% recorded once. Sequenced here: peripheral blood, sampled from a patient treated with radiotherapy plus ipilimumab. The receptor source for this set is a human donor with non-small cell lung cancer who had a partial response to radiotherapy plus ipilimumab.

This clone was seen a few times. The CDR3 nucleotides are TGTGCCAGCAGTTCCGTCCCCGATACGCAGTATTTT. Protein sequence: CASSSVPDTQYF. The chain employs TRBV27 and TRBJ2-3; D is undetermined. CDR1 and CDR2 (germline): MNHEY, SMNVEV (reference sequence). The CDR3 extends over 12 amino acids. V lost 4 bases and J lost 6, with 8 bases in between.

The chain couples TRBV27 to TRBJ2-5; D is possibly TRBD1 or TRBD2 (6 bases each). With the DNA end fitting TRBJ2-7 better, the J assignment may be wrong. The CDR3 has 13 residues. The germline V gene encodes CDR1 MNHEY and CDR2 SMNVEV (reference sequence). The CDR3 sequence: CASSLRGDYEQYF. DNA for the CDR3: TGTGCCAGCAGTTTAAGGGGGGACTACGAGCAGTACTTC.

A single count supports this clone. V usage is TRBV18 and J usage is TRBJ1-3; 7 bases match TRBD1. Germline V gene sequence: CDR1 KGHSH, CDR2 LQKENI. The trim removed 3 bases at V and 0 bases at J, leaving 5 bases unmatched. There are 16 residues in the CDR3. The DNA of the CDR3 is TGTGCCAGCTCACCGGGACAGTTAACCTCTGGAAACACCATATATTTT. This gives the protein CASSPGQLTSGNTIYF.

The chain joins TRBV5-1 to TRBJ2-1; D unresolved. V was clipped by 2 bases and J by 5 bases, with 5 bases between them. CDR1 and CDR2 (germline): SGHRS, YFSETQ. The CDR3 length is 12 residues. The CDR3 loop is CASSFPDNEQFF. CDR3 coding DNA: TGCGCCAGCAGCTTCCCCGACAATGAGCAGTTCTTC.